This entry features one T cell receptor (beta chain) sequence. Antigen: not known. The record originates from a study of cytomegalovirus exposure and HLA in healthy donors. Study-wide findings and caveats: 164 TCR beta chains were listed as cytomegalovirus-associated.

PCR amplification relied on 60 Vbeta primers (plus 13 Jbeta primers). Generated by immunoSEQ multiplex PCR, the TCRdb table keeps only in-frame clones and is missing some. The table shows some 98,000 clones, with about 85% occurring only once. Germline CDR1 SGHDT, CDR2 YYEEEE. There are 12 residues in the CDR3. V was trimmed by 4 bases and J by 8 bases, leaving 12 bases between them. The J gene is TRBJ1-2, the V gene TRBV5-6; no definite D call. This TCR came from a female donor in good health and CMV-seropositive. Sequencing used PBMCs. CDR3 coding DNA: TGTGCCAGCAGCGAAGATATAGTAGGCTACACCTTC. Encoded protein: CASSEDIVGYTF.